These 17 T cell receptor beta chains came from one sample sequenced in a study of cytomegalovirus exposure and HLA in healthy donors. Primers included in the PCR were 60 Vbeta and 13 Jbeta primers. Data came from immunoSEQ multiplex PCR; TCRdb stores just in-frame clones and leaves some out. Of 210,000 or so clones listed, about 85% are singletons. Sample: PBMCs. The receptors shown here come from a girl under 10 years old in good health and CMV-seronegative.

This clone has just one count. The V call is TRBV30, the J call TRBJ1-6; possible D gene TRBD1, 5 bases. V was trimmed by 2 bases and J by 10 bases, leaving 12 bases between them. Germline V gene lookup returns CDR1 GTSNPN and CDR2 SVGIG (reference sequence). The CDR3 totals 13 residues. DNA for the CDR3: TGTGCCTGGAGTCTAGAGAAGGGGTCACCCCTCCACTTT. Its protein product is CAWSLEKGSPLHF. Full variable domain (remainder filled in from reference TRBV30 and TRBJ1-6): SQTIHQWPATLVQPVGSPLSLECTVEGTSNPNLYWYRQAAGRGLQLLFYSVGIGQISSEVPQNLSASRPQDRQFILSSKKLLLSDSGFYLCAWSLEKGSPLHFGNGTRLTVT.

This clone was observed a few times. The chain recombines TRBV10-3 with TRBJ1-1; D unclear. CDR1 is ENHRY and CDR2 is SYGVKD in the germline V gene. The CDR3 runs 14 residues. V was pared by 6 bases and J by 1 base, with 12 bases between. The chain's CDR3 is CAISPEVPNTEAFF. The CDR3 DNA is TGTGCCATCAGCCCCGAGGTACCGAACACTGAAGCTTTCTTT.

This clone was counted between two and nine times. The rearrangement joins TRBV2 to TRBJ1-1; D perhaps matches TRBD1 (6 bases). Germline V CDR1 and CDR2: SNHLY, FYNNEI. Trimming cost V 8 bases and J 2 bases, with 18 bases left between them. The CDR3 sequence is 15 residues long. As DNA, the CDR3 is TGTGCCAGCCCTGAGGGGGAGACAGAAAACACTGAAGCTTTCTTT. It is translated as CASPEGETENTEAFF. The full variable domain, rest sourced from reference TRBV2 and TRBJ1-1, is EPEVTQTPSHQVTQMGQEVILRCVPISNHLYFYWYRQILGQKVEFLVSFYNNEISEKSEIFDDQFSVERPDGSNFTLKIRSTKLEDSAMYFCASPEGETENTEAFFGQGTRLTVV.

The chain has TRBV5-4 and TRBJ2-1; the match to TRBD2 covers 10 bases. Per germline, CDR1 SGHNT and CDR2 YYREEE (reference sequence). CDR3 length: 16 amino acids. After removal of 4 bases from V and 2 bases from J, the junction contained 6 bases not matched to a gene. CDR3: CASSPRLAGTYNEQFF. CDR3 bases: TGTGCCAGCAGCCCCAGACTAGCGGGTACCTACAATGAGCAGTTCTTC.

This clone was recorded only once. The rearrangement links TRBV4-1 to TRBJ2-3; 7 positions agree with TRBD2. Looked up from germline, CDR1 is MGHRA and CDR2 is YSYEKL. V trimming: 1 base; J trimming: 5 bases; junction bases outside the gene matches: 6. This CDR3 spans 15 amino acids. As DNA, the CDR3 is TGCGCCAGCAGCCAAGTGGGAGCGGGGATAGATACGCAGTATTTT. Its protein product is CASSQVGAGIDTQYF.

The chain joins TRBV5-8 to TRBJ2-5; the match to TRBD2 covers 12 bases. V shed 3 bases, J shed 2 bases, and the junction held 2 bases outside the gene matches. CDR3 length: 15 amino acids. The germline CDR1 and CDR2 sequences are SGHTS and YDEGEE. CDR3 region: CASSWGLAGQETQYF. DNA for the CDR3: TGTGCCAGCAGCTGGGGACTAGCGGGTCAAGAGACCCAGTACTTC.

The rearrangement uses TRBV7-8 and TRBJ1-3; tentatively, D is TRBD1 (6 bases). The CDR3 length is 13 residues. The V end was cut by 5 bases, the J end by 3 bases, with 8 bases between. Germline CDR1 SGHVS, CDR2 FQNEAQ. CDR3 nucleotide sequence: TGTGCCAGCAGCATGACAGGTGGAAACACCATATATTTT. Amino acids: CASSMTGGNTIYF.

The V gene is TRBV2, the J gene TRBJ2-1; 10 bases align to TRBD2. The V and J ends lost 6 bases and 10 bases, in that order; junction bases with no gene match: 6. CDR1 SNHLY and CDR2 FYNNEI come from the germline V gene. The CDR3 contains 13 residues. The CDR3 reads CASRGGAGGEQFF. Here the CDR3 DNA reads TGTGCCAGCAGGGGGGGAGCGGGAGGGGAGCAGTTCTTC.

The chain carries TRBV6-1 and TRBJ2-1, with TRBD2 matching 7 bases. The length of the CDR3 is 15 residues. The germline CDR1 and CDR2 sequences are MNHNS and SASEGT. Trimming cost V 3 bases and J 0 bases; bases outside gene matches: 2. CDR3 loop: CASSEGGFSYNEQFF. The CDR3 DNA reads as TGTGCCAGCAGTGAGGGGGGGTTCTCCTACAATGAGCAGTTCTTC.

The chain links TRBV7-8 to TRBJ2-7, with 7 nucleotides matching TRBD1. The V segment lost 5 bases and the J segment 1 base; nucleotides outside the gene matches: 5. This CDR3 has 14 amino acids. Germline values: CDR1 SGHVS, CDR2 FQNEAQ. The DNA for the CDR3 is TGTGCCAGCAGCATCCGGGACAGTTCCTACGAGCAGTACTTC. Its protein product is CASSIRDSSYEQYF.

The chain links TRBV19 to TRBJ2-7, with D perhaps TRBD2 (5 bases). The V and J ends lost 1 base and 1 base respectively, with 8 bases between them. The CDR3 sequence is 14 residues long. CDR1 is LNHDA, CDR2 SQIVND, per germline (reference sequence). CDR3 sequence reads: CASSIAGGSYEQYF. CDR3 DNA: TGTGCCAGTAGTATAGCCGGAGGTTCCTACGAGCAGTACTTC. The full variable domain, with the rest looked up from reference TRBV19 and TRBJ2-7, is DGGITQSPKYLFRKEGQNVTLSCEQNLNHDAMYWYRQDPGQGLRLIYYSQIVNDFQKGDIAEGYSVSREKKESFPLTVTSAQKNPTAFYLCASSIAGGSYEQYFGPGTRLTVT.

This chain connects TRBV4-1 to TRBJ2-7; 7 bases agree with TRBD2. This CDR3 is 16 amino acids long. Germline V lookup: CDR1 MGHRA, CDR2 YSYEKL. The junction had 10 bases not matched to a gene; V was cut back by 1 base and J by 4 bases. This chain's CDR3 is CASSQVPSGPPYEQYF. DNA for the CDR3: TGCGCCAGCAGCCAAGTCCCTAGCGGCCCCCCATACGAGCAGTACTTC.

This sequence joins TRBV4-2 and TRBJ2-5; 7 nucleotides match TRBD2. Per the germline V gene, CDR1 is LGHNA and CDR2 is YNFKEQ. Trimming took 1 base from V and 4 from J; bases not matched to a gene: 6. The CDR3 runs to 15 residues. The DNA for the CDR3 is TGTGCCAGCAGCCAAGGACCGGCTAGCGGAGAGACCCAGTACTTC. Encoded protein: CASSQGPASGETQYF.

The table lists this clone with a count of one. The CDR3 spells CASSLGLTSETYEQYF. CDR3 coding DNA: TGTGCCAGCAGCTTAGGTTTGACTAGCGAAACCTACGAGCAGTACTTC. This chain joins TRBV7-9 and TRBJ2-7, with 8 bases fitting TRBD2. Germline trimming cut 1 base from V and 2 bases from J; bases unmatched to any gene: 7. Germline-derived CDR1 and CDR2 are SEHNR and FQNEAQ (reference sequence). The CDR3 consists of 16 residues.

The V call is TRBV27, the J call TRBJ2-7, with D possibly matching TRBD2 (5 bases). Trimming left V 4 bases short and J 2 bases short, with 12 bases between. Germline V gives CDR1 MNHEY, CDR2 SMNVEV (reference sequence). This CDR3 is 14 amino acids long. The CDR3, as DNA: TGTGCCAGCAGTTCCCATGACGGGACCTACGAGCAGTACTTC. As protein: CASSSHDGTYEQYF.

The chain uses TRBV5-1 and TRBJ2-5; 10 bases are shared with TRBD2. There are 15 residues in the CDR3. J was trimmed by 14 bases and V by 3 bases; bases with no gene match: 16. Germline V lookup: CDR1 SGHRS, CDR2 YFSETQ. CDR3 nucleotide sequence: TGCGCCAGCAGCTCGTGGAGCGGGAGGGCCTGTTACACCTACTTC. This sequence encodes CASSSWSGRACYTYF.

V is TRBV6-6 and J is TRBJ2-7; tentative D call: TRBD1 (8 bases). Germline V gives CDR1 MNHNY, CDR2 SVGAGI (reference sequence). The CDR3 extends over 13 amino acids. V dropped 8 bases and J dropped 6 bases, with 17 bases sitting between them. Here the CDR3 DNA reads TGTGCCAGCCGACAACAGGGGGGGGCCGAGCAGTACTTC. Encoded protein: CASRQQGGAEQYF.